The 28 T cell receptor beta chains below all came from one sample that was sequenced in a study of response to subunit inactivated influenza vaccine. TCRdb analysed the RT-PCR reads with MiXCR anew, one entry per CDR3 protein. The sample contains roughly 570,000 distinct CDR3 sequences, around 15% of which appear only once. Source: PBMCs from blood, taken roughly 12 days after vaccination. All receptors derive from a man between 45 and 60 years old who received an inactivated influenza vaccine.

V gene TRBV11-1 combines with J gene TRBJ2-7; TRBD1 matches 7 bases. Germline V gene data show CDR1 as SGHAT and CDR2 as FQDESV (reference sequence). The CDR3 length is 19 residues. The junction had 15 bases not matched to a gene; V was cut back by 1 base and J by 0 bases. In DNA, the CDR3 is TGTGCCAGCAGCTTAGGCCTCCTTGCTGGGGACAGACTCTCCTACGAGCAGTACTTC. Its protein product is CASSLGLLAGDRLSYEQYF.

The chain has TRBV12-3 or TRBV12-4 and TRBJ2-2; 7 bases line up with TRBD1. There are 17 residues in the CDR3. The trim removed 5 bases at V and 0 bases at J, leaving 9 bases unmatched. CDR3 residues: CASSDYPGTANTGELFF. The CDR3 DNA is TGTGCCAGCAGTGATTACCCCGGGACAGCGAACACCGGGGAGCTGTTTTTT.

This clonotype was seen ten or more times. The V gene is TRBV5-1, the J gene TRBJ2-1; 8 bases line up with TRBD1. V dropped 7 bases and J dropped 4; count of bases not matched to a gene: 10. Germline lookup yields CDR1 SGHRS and CDR2 YFSETQ. The CDR3 consists of 15 residues. CDR3 nucleotides: TGCGCCAGCGTAGACGCGGGACAGGAGTACAATGAGCAGTTCTTC. This codes for CASVDAGQEYNEQFF.

V usage is TRBV7-8 and J usage is TRBJ2-7; TRBD2 agrees at 9 bases. Germline CDR1 reads SGHVS; CDR2 reads FQNEAQ. This CDR3 region has 16 residues. The trim removed 3 bases at V and 0 bases at J, leaving 6 bases unmatched. Written as DNA, the CDR3 is TGTGCCAGCAGCTTCGCGACTAGCGGTAGCTCCTACGAGCAGTACTTC. Protein: CASSFATSGSSYEQYF.

The CDR3 is CATTQNRVNEQFF. The CDR3 DNA is TGCGCCACCACACAGAACAGGGTTAATGAGCAGTTCTTC. This chain joins TRBV10-2 and TRBJ2-1, with D perhaps TRBD1 (6 bases). V lost 10 bases and J lost 7, with 17 bases in between. This CDR3 is 13 amino acids long. CDR1 is WSHSY, CDR2 SAAADI, per germline.

This rearrangement joins TRBV15 to TRBJ2-5, with D tentatively TRBD1 or TRBD2 (5 bases each). Germline lookup yields CDR1 LNHNV and CDR2 YYDKDF (reference sequence). V lost 1 base, J lost 5 bases, and 11 bases lay in between. CDR3 length: 14 amino acids. The CDR3 DNA sequence: TGTGCCACCAGCAGAGGGGACCCATGGGAGACCCAGTACTTC. Amino acids: CATSRGDPWETQYF.

The chain uses TRBV6-2 or TRBV6-3 and TRBJ2-7; D call uncertain. There are 12 residues in the CDR3. V lost 2 bases and J lost 6, with 8 bases in between. Germline V gene data show CDR1 as MNHEY and CDR2 as SVGEGT. CDR3 loop: CASSYGLIEQYF. CDR3 DNA sequence: TGTGCCAGCAGTTACGGTCTGATCGAGCAGTACTTC.

J is TRBJ2-1 and V is TRBV25-1, with a weak D call TRBD2 (6 bases). Germline values: CDR1 MGHDK, CDR2 SYGVNS. The CDR3 has 15 amino acids. The V and J ends lost 4 bases and 11 bases respectively, with 21 bases between them. CDR3 DNA: TGTGCCAGCAGTGCCTCGGGGGTGACCCCCCCCCAGCAGTTCTTC. This gives the protein CASSASGVTPPQQFF.

The table lists this clonotype with many counts. This chain joins TRBV4-3 and TRBJ2-5, with D perhaps matching TRBD1 (6 bases). V shed 4 bases and J shed 5 bases, with 11 bases lying between them. The CDR3 covers 13 residues. The germline V gene encodes CDR1 LGHNA and CDR2 YSLEER. The CDR3 here is CASSLTGTETQYF. The CDR3 DNA follows: TGCGCCAGCAGCCTAACAGGGACGGAGACCCAGTACTTC.

The J gene is TRBJ2-3, the V gene TRBV21-1. TRBV21-1 is flagged as a pseudogene. This CDR3 comprises 14 residues. CDR3 sequence (DNA): TGTGCCAGCAGCAAAGAATCAGGGCAAGATACGCAGTATTTT. Encoded protein: CASSKESGQDTQYF.

The J gene is TRBJ2-3, the V gene TRBV7-7, with 7 bases identical to TRBD1. The CDR3 is made up of 13 amino acids. V shed 5 bases, J shed 6 bases, and the junction held 5 bases outside the gene matches. Looked up from germline, CDR1 is SSHAT and CDR2 is FNYEAQ (reference sequence). CDR3 amino acids: CASSKDRVDTQYF. DNA for the CDR3: TGTGCCAGCAGCAAAGACAGGGTCGATACGCAGTATTTT. Variable domain in full (rest from reference TRBV7-7 and TRBJ2-3): GAGVSQSPRYKVTKRGQDVTLRCDPISSHATLYWYQQALGQGPEFLTYFNYEAQPDKSGLPSDRFSAERPEGSISTLTIQRTEQRDSAMYRCASSKDRVDTQYFGPGTRLTVL.

This clonotype has just a few counts. The V call is TRBV18, the J call TRBJ1-5; the D is unclear. The germline V and J ends were trimmed by 3 bases and 4 bases, with 7 bases remaining between them. Germline assignment: CDR1 KGHSH and CDR2 LQKENI. This CDR3 has 13 amino acids. The CDR3 DNA reads as TGTGCCAGCTCACCGGCGGGTAATCAGCCCCAGCATTTT. Translating gives CASSPAGNQPQHF.

This clonotype showed up just a few times. The V gene is TRBV27, the J gene TRBJ2-3; no reliable D call. The V gene lost 3 bases and the J gene lost 2 bases, with 6 bases spanning the gap. Germline V gene lookup returns CDR1 MNHEY and CDR2 SMNVEV (reference sequence). The CDR3 loop spans 13 amino acids. The CDR3 bases are TGTGCCAGCAGTTTTTTGCTCACAGATACGCAGTATTTT. Translating it yields CASSFLLTDTQYF.

The chain joins TRBV12-3 or TRBV12-4 to TRBJ1-1; maybe TRBD1 (5 bases). The V and J ends lost 6 bases and 0 bases respectively, with 11 bases between them. The CDR3 has 14 amino acids. CDR3 DNA: TGTGCCAGCAGCAAGGGACGGTTGAACACTGAAGCTTTCTTT. Translated, it gives CASSKGRLNTEAFF.

This clonotype turned up a few times. This chain links TRBV7-8 with TRBJ1-5, with D perhaps matching TRBD1 (6 bases). Trimming stripped 5 bases from V and 3 bases from J, with 14 bases between. This CDR3 comprises 15 residues. The V gene's germline CDR1 is SGHVS and CDR2 FQNEAQ. The CDR3 loop is CASSPLGGPNQPQHF. The DNA of the CDR3 is TGTGCCAGCAGCCCCCTGGGGGGCCCCAATCAGCCCCAGCATTTT.

The chain is built from TRBV30 and TRBJ2-1; unclear D gene. Per the germline V gene, CDR1 is GTSNPN and CDR2 is SVGIG (reference sequence). This CDR3 has 15 residues. Trimming stripped 1 base from V and 4 bases from J, with 14 bases between. The CDR3 DNA is TGTGCCTGGAGTGAAACGGTGGGAAATTACAATGAGCAGTTCTTC. Amino acids: CAWSETVGNYNEQFF.

The table lists this clonotype with a few counts. V is TRBV6-6 and J is TRBJ2-2; 7 bases fit TRBD2. V was pared by 8 bases and J by 6 bases, with 3 bases of the junction left unmatched. The germline gives CDR1 MNHNY, CDR2 SVGAGI (reference sequence). The CDR3 has 12 residues. DNA for the CDR3: TGTGCCAGCGGGAGGGCAGCCGGGGAGCTGTTTTTT. Its protein is CASGRAAGELFF.

This clonotype was recorded a few times. The gene calls are TRBV20-1 and TRBJ2-1, with 8 bases fitting TRBD2. V was pared by 6 bases and J by 4 bases, with 11 bases of the junction left unmatched. Germline V gene sequence: CDR1 DFQATT, CDR2 SNEGSKA (reference sequence). The CDR3 runs to 15 residues. The CDR3 nucleotides read TGCAGTGCCATTGCCCCTGCGGGAGGATACAATGAGCAGTTCTTC. It yields the protein CSAIAPAGGYNEQFF.

This clonotype was counted between two and nine times. In DNA form, the CDR3 reads TGCGCCAGTTATATCGCTAGCACAGATACGCAGTATTTT. Protein sequence: CASYIASTDTQYF. This rearrangement joins TRBV5-1 to TRBJ2-3; D gene uncertain. The CDR3 sequence is 13 residues long. CDR1 is SGHRS, CDR2 YFSETQ, per germline. V was cut by 8 bases and J by 0 bases, with 10 bases left in between.

A few counts support this clonotype. The chain joins TRBV20-1 to TRBJ2-2; D remains ambiguous. With 2 bases removed from V and 6 bases from J, the gap between germline ends came to 10 bases. The germline CDR1 and CDR2 sequences are DFQATT and SNEGSKA (reference sequence). CDR3 length: 13 residues. Here the CDR3 reads CSARSRIPGELFF. In nucleotides, the CDR3 is TGCAGTGCTAGAAGTAGGATCCCCGGGGAGCTGTTTTTT.

The chain recombines TRBV24-1 with TRBJ2-5, with D possibly being TRBD1 (5 bases). The germline V gene has CDR1 KGHDR and CDR2 SFDVKD. V lost 6 bases and J lost 3, with 10 bases in between. There are 13 residues in the CDR3. CDR3 region: CATSPTAEETQYF. CDR3 nucleotides: TGTGCCACCAGTCCGACAGCTGAAGAGACCCAGTACTTC.

This chain links TRBV7-2 with TRBJ2-7; a possible D gene is TRBD1 (6 bases). The V and J ends lost 0 bases and 5 bases respectively, with 20 bases between them. CDR1 SGHTA and CDR2 FQGNSA come from the germline V gene. This CDR3 contains 17 residues. In nucleotides, the CDR3 is TGTGCCAGCAGCTTAGCGTACCGTTCAGGGGCTGGGGACGAGCAGTACTTC. Translation gives CASSLAYRSGAGDEQYF.

This chain uses TRBV4-1 with TRBJ2-1, with 8 positions matching TRBD2. The CDR3 has 15 amino acids. CDR1 is MGHRA, CDR2 YSYEKL, per germline. Trimming removed 1 base from V and 5 bases from J; junction bases left unmatched: 4. In DNA form, the CDR3 reads TGCGCCAGCAGCCAAGGGAAAGCGGGGGACAATGAGCAGTTCTTC. As protein: CASSQGKAGDNEQFF.

The V call is TRBV6-1, the J call TRBJ1-1; perhaps TRBD1 as D (5 bases). From germline, CDR1 is MNHNS and CDR2 SASEGT. The V end was cut by 6 bases, the J end by 4 bases, with 21 bases between. The CDR3 is 16 amino acids. The CDR3 spells CASSSAFVIGTTEAFF. In nucleotides, the CDR3 is TGTGCCAGCAGCTCCGCATTCGTGATTGGGACCACTGAAGCTTTCTTT.

This clonotype was seen a few times. The rearrangement links TRBV25-1 to TRBJ2-3, with D perhaps TRBD1 or TRBD2 (5 bases each). CDR3 length: 14 residues. The V end was cut by 7 bases, the J end by 0 bases, with 11 bases between. CDR1 is MGHDK and CDR2 is SYGVNS in the germline V gene. The CDR3 is CASMGRVSTDTQYF. The CDR3 coding sequence is TGTGCCAGCATGGGGCGGGTGAGCACAGATACGCAGTATTTT. Looking up the rest from reference TRBV25-1 and TRBJ2-3 gives the full variable domain: EADIYQTPRYLVIGTGKKITLECSQTMGHDKMYWYQQDPGMELHLIHYSYGVNSTEKGDLSSESTVSRIRTEHFPLTLESARPSHTSQYLCASMGRVSTDTQYFGPGTRLTVL.

This sequence joins TRBV28 and TRBJ1-5; D gene ambiguous. Germline loops: CDR1 MDHEN, CDR2 SYDVKM. Trimming took off 6 bases at V and 0 bases at J, with 12 bases between the two ends. The length of the CDR3 is 15 residues. CDR3 nucleotides: TGTGCCAGCAGCCAGGACTATTATAGCAATCAGCCCCAGCATTTT. It is translated as CASSQDYYSNQPQHF. Using reference TRBV28 and TRBJ1-5 for the parts outside the CDR3, the full variable domain is DVKVTQSSRYLVKRTGEKVFLECVQDMDHENMFWYRQDPGLGLRLIYFSYDVKMKEKGDIPEGYSVSREKKERFSLILESASTNQTSMYLCASSQDYYSNQPQHFGDGTRLSIL.

This clonotype was found a few times. The rearrangement joins TRBV20-1 to TRBJ1-5, with a weak D call TRBD1 (5 bases). Trimming took off 3 bases at V and 0 bases at J, with 12 bases between the two ends. From germline, CDR1 is DFQATT and CDR2 SNEGSKA (reference sequence). The CDR3 has 15 amino acids. CDR3 sequence: CSASRLTDSNQPQHF. The CDR3 DNA is TGCAGTGCTAGTCGGTTGACAGATAGCAATCAGCCCCAGCATTTT.

This rearrangement joins TRBV5-1 to TRBJ2-7, with a possible D match to TRBD2 (6 bases). This CDR3 contains 15 residues. Germline CDR1 is SGHRS and CDR2 is YFSETQ. The germline V and J ends were trimmed by 5 bases and 1 base, with 16 bases remaining between them. The CDR3 protein is CASRGWEAQSYEQYF. DNA for the CDR3: TGCGCCAGCAGGGGTTGGGAGGCCCAGTCCTACGAGCAGTACTTC.